This T cell receptor (beta chain) appears in the sequencing data of a study of monozygotic twins with inflammatory bowel disease. In the case of this clonotype: The antigen remains undetermined.

Whole-study findings and limits: Clonotype overlap with others was lower in IBD patients than in healthy twins, a difference that was greatest with disease activity.

It was from whole blood, with no T cell sorting, that total RNA was isolated. Reprocessing the 5' RACE reads, TCRdb reports a single entry for every CDR3 protein and omits DNA. The sample table sets out approximately 400,000 distinct CDR3 sequences. This clonotype was obtained from a human donor with ulcerative colitis or Crohn's disease, or a healthy co-twin of an affected twin (not recorded which). Sequences were obtained from blood.

The CDR3 reads CASSPSQGGTSGSGGNEQFF. This rearrangement joins TRBV12-3 or TRBV12-4 to TRBJ2-1; the D gene TCRdb calls, TRBD2, cannot be checked with no DNA. This CDR3 has 20 residues.